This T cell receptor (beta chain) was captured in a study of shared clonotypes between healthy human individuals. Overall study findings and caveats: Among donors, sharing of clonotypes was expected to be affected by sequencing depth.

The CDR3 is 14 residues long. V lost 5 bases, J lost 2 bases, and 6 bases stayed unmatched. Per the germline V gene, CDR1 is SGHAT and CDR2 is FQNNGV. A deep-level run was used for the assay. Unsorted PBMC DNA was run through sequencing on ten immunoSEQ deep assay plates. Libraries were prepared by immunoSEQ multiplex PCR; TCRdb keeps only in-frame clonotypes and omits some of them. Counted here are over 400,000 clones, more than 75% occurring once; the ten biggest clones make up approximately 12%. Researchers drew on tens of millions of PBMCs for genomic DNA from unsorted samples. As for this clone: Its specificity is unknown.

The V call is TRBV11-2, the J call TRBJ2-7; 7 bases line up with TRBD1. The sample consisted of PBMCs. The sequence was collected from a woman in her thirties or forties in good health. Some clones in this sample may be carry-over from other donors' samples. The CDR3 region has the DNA TGTGCCAGCAGCCCCGACAGGGCGACCTACGAGCAGTACTTC. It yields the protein CASSPDRATYEQYF.